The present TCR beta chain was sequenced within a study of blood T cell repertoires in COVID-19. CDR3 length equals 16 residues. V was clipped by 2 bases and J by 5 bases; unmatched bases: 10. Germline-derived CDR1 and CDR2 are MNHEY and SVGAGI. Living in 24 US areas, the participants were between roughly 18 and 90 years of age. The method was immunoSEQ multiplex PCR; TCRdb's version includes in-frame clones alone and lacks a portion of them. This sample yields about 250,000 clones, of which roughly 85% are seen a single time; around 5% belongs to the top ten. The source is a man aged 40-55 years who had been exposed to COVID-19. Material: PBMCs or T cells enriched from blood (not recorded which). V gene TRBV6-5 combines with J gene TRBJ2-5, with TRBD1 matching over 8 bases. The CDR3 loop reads CASSYATTGVGETQYF. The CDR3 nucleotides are TGTGCCAGCAGTTACGCAACGACAGGGGTCGGGGAGACCCAGTACTTC.